A single sample is the source of the 12 T cell receptor beta chains below, sequenced in a study of memory CD4+ T cells and cytomegalovirus serostatus. Single viable CD3+CD4+CD8-CD45RO+ cells were sorted as the memory CD4+ T cells. Generated by immunoSEQ multiplex PCR, the TCRdb table keeps only in-frame clones and is missing some. The sample has some 60,000 clones, roughly 77% seen once. The source material was memory CD4+ T cells from blood. Every receptor here comes from an adult in good health and CMV-seronegative.

This chain links TRBV6-5 with TRBJ2-7, with TRBD2 matching 8 bases. From germline, CDR1 is MNHEY and CDR2 SVGAGI. This CDR3 is built from 16 residues. With 4 bases clipped from V and 3 bases from J, the junction kept 11 bases outside the gene matches. This chain's CDR3 is CASSSTHSGAHYEQYF. The DNA for the CDR3 is TGTGCCAGCAGTTCCACCCATAGCGGGGCTCACTACGAGCAGTACTTC.

The chain has TRBV29-1 and TRBJ2-1; the D is unclear. V lost 2 bases and J lost 10, with 12 bases in between. Germline CDR1 SQVTM, CDR2 ANQGSEA. The CDR3 length is 12 residues. This CDR3 reads CSVEPPRREQFF. DNA of the CDR3: TGCAGCGTTGAACCCCCGAGGCGCGAGCAGTTCTTC.

V gene TRBV7-3 combines with J gene TRBJ2-3; no clear D. The CDR3 is 14 amino acids. The V gene lost 2 bases and the J gene lost 5 bases, with 11 bases spanning the gap. Germline CDR1 is SGHTA and CDR2 is FQGTGA. Written as DNA, the CDR3 is TGTGCCAGCAGCTTATCTCCTACGGGAGATACGCAGTATTTT. It translates to CASSLSPTGDTQYF.

The V gene is TRBV2, the J gene TRBJ1-1; no reliable D call. Germline V lookup: CDR1 SNHLY, CDR2 FYNNEI. V lost 4 bases, J lost 1 base, and 10 bases lay in between. The length of the CDR3 is 14 residues. This CDR3 reads CASSAQFRNTEAFF. In DNA form, the CDR3 reads TGTGCCAGCAGTGCTCAATTTAGGAACACTGAAGCTTTCTTT.

The V call is TRBV7-2, the J call TRBJ1-2; D remains unclear. The CDR3 runs 12 residues. From germline, CDR1 is SGHTA and CDR2 FQGNSA. Trimming stripped 1 base from V and 11 bases from J, with 11 bases between. This chain's CDR3 is CASSLEEGQYTF. The DNA for the CDR3 is TGTGCCAGCAGCTTAGAAGAGGGTCAATACACCTTC.

This chain links TRBV7-8 with TRBJ2-1; D unresolved. The CDR3 contains 12 residues. The V and J ends lost 2 bases and 10 bases respectively, with 9 bases between them. Looked up from germline, CDR1 is SGHVS and CDR2 is FQNEAQ. CDR3 sequence (DNA): TGTGCCAGCAGCTTATCGAGCAGAGAGCAGTTCTTC. It codes for CASSLSSREQFF.

The V and J genes are TRBV28 and TRBJ1-2, with D uncertain. The germline V gene has CDR1 MDHEN and CDR2 SYDVKM. CDR3 length: 12 amino acids. V gave up 3 bases and J gave up 5 bases, with 7 bases separating them. This CDR3 reads CASSLGAYGYTF. The DNA for the CDR3 is TGTGCCAGCAGTTTGGGAGCTTATGGCTACACCTTC.

V usage is TRBV19 and J usage is TRBJ1-3; the match to TRBD1 covers 7 bases. CDR1 LNHDA and CDR2 SQIVND come from the germline V gene (reference sequence). V was clipped by 5 bases and J by 3 bases; unmatched bases: 4. This CDR3 region has 14 residues. The CDR3 region is CASSLGQLGNTIYF. CDR3 sequence (DNA): TGTGCCAGTAGTTTGGGACAGCTTGGAAACACCATATATTTT.

The V and J genes are TRBV7-2 and TRBJ1-1; D is unclear. V dropped 4 bases and J dropped 1 base, with 7 bases sitting between them. Germline-derived CDR1 and CDR2 are SGHTA and FQGNSA. The length of the CDR3 is 13 residues. The CDR3 nucleotides are TGTGCCAGCAGCTCTAATCAGAACACTGAAGCTTTCTTT. It encodes CASSSNQNTEAFF.

The rearrangement uses TRBV4-1 and TRBJ1-1; 9 bases are a match to TRBD1. CDR1 and CDR2 (germline): MGHRA, YSYEKL. The CDR3 length is 18 residues. V shed 0 bases, J shed 1 base, and the junction held 9 bases outside the gene matches. CDR3 bases: TGCGCCAGCAGCCAAGATTTACAGGGGGCCCTTCGGAACACTGAAGCTTTCTTT. This sequence encodes CASSQDLQGALRNTEAFF.

V gene TRBV28 combines with J gene TRBJ1-5; D unclear. V was shortened by 3 bases and J by 1 base, with 13 bases between the two germline ends. Germline-derived CDR1 and CDR2 are MDHEN and SYDVKM. The CDR3 contains 16 residues. The chain's CDR3 is CASSFSAGISNQPQHF. The CDR3 coding sequence is TGTGCCAGCAGTTTTTCGGCGGGAATCAGCAATCAGCCCCAGCATTTT.

This rearrangement joins TRBV28 to TRBJ2-3, with 10 bases lining up with TRBD2. CDR1 MDHEN and CDR2 SYDVKM come from the germline V gene. The CDR3 is 15 amino acids. V dropped 5 bases and J dropped 12; count of bases not matched to a gene: 14. In DNA form, the CDR3 reads TGTGCCAGCAGTCTGTGGTCATCGGGACTAGCGACCCAGTATTTT. Its protein product is CASSLWSSGLATQYF. The variable domain in full, completed from reference TRBV28 and TRBJ2-3, reads DVKVTQSSRYLVKRTGEKVFLECVQDMDHENMFWYRQDPGLGLRLIYFSYDVKMKEKGDIPEGYSVSREKKERFSLILESASTNQTSMYLCASSLWSSGLATQYFGPGTRLTVL.